This TCR beta chain is from a study of blood T cells in healthy people across ages. With a J-beta primer mix and a sample-barcoded 5' primer, a second PCR ran about 7 to 12 cycles. Template switching added a 12-random-nucleotide identifier to every cDNA molecule. TCRdb processed the 5' RACE reads anew with MiXCR; each CDR3 protein has one entry. The repertoire holds around 1,500,000 distinct CDR3 sequences, roughly 45% seen once, with approximately 7.9% in the top ten. Findings of the study overall: Naive T cell percentage and TCR beta diversity correlated strongly. The long-lived group displayed more naive CD4+ cells, plus higher diversity, than the aged donors did.

Looked up from germline, CDR1 is SGHTA and CDR2 is FQGNSA. The germline V and J ends were trimmed by 5 bases and 6 bases, with 23 bases remaining between them. The CDR3 contains 17 residues. As to this clonotype: Its antigen is unidentified.

The source material was blood. The J gene is TRBJ2-1, the V gene TRBV7-2; tentative D call: TRBD2 (6 bases). The receptor's source is a woman in her late teens or twenties in good health. The CDR3 bases are TGTGCCAGCAGCCCGGTGGGGTCGGGAGATCTATCCAATGAGCAGTTCTTC. Translating gives CASSPVGSGDLSNEQFF.